The present entry profiles one T cell receptor beta chain with its context. Profiled with immunoSEQ multiplex PCR; TCRdb holds only in-frame clones, not every one. This table holds over 350,000 clones, more than 75% found once. This sample was taken from a study of blood T cell repertoires in COVID-19. Self-reported history from a screening survey and questionnaire set each donor's cohort. In Cohort 3, a recovered donor had either two negative PCRs, clearance, or symptom resolution. Sequencing input: PBMCs or T cells enriched from blood (not recorded which). The sequence derives from a young woman who had recovered from COVID-19.

CDR3: CASSPGISGNTIYF. CDR3 sequence (DNA): TGTGCCAGCAGCCCAGGGATCTCTGGAAACACCATATATTTT. The chain couples TRBV5-4 to TRBJ1-3; D is perhaps TRBD1 (5 bases). CDR1 is SGHNT and CDR2 is YYREEE in the germline V gene (reference sequence). This CDR3 has 14 residues. Trimming shortened V by 4 bases and J by 0 bases, and 8 bases separated the two germline ends.